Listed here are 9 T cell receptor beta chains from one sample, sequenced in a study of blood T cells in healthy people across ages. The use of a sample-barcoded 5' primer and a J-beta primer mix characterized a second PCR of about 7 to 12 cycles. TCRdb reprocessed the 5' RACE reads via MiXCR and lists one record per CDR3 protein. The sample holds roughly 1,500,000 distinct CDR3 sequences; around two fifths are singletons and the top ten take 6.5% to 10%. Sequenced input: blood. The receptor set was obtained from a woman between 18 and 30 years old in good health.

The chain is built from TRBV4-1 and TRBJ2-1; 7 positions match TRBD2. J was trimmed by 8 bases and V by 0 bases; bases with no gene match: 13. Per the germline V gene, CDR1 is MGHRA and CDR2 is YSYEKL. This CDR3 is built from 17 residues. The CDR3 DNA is TGCGCCAGCAGCCAAGAGACGACGGCGGGAGTATCTGATGAGCAGTTCTTC. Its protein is CASSQETTAGVSDEQFF.

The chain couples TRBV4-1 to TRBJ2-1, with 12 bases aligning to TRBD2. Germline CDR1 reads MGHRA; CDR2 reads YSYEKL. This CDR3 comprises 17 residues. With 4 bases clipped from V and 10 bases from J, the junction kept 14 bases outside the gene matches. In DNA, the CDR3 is TGCGCCAGCAGCCCCTCCCTGACTAGCGGGAGAGGTCACGAGCAGTTCTTC. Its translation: CASSPSLTSGRGHEQFF.

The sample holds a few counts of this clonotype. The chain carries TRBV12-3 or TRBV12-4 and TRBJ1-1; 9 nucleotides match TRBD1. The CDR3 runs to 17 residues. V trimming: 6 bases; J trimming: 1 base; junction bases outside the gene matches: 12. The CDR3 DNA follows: TGTGCCAGCAGCCGTGCCGGGACAGGGAGGCCGAACACTGAAGCTTTCTTT. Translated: CASSRAGTGRPNTEAFF.

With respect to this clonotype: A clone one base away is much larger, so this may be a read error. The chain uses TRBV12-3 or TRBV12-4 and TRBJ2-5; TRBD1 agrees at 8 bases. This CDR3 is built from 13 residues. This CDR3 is CTSSSGGKETQYF. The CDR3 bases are TGTACCAGCAGTTCAGGGGGCAAAGAGACCCAGTACTTC.

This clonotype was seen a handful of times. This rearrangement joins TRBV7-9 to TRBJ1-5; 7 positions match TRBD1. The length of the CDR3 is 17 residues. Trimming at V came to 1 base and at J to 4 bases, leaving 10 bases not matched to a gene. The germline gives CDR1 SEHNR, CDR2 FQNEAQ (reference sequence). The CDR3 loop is CASSLGGRDSRNQPQHF. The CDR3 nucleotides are TGTGCCAGCAGCTTAGGCGGTCGGGACAGCAGGAATCAGCCCCAGCATTTT.

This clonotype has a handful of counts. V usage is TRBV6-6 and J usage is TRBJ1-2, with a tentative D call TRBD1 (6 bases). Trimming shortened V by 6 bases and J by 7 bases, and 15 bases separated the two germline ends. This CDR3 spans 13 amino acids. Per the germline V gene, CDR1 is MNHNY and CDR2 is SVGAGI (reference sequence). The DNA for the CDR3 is TGTGCCAGCAGGAAAGGGGGTGGTCGTGGCTACACCTTC. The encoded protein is CASRKGGGRGYTF.

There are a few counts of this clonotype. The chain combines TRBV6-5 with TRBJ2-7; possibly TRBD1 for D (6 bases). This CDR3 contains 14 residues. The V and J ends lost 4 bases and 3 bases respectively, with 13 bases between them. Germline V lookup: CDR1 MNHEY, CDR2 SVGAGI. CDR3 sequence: CASSSRTEDYEQYF. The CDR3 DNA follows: TGTGCCAGCAGTTCCCGGACAGAAGACTACGAGCAGTACTTC.

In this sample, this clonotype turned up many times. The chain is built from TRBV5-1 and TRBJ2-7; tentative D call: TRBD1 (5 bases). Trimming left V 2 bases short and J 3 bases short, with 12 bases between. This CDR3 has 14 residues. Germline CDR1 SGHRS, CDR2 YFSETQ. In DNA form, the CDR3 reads TGCGCCAGCAGCTTCACTGGGGCTAACTACGAGCAGTACTTC. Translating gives CASSFTGANYEQYF.

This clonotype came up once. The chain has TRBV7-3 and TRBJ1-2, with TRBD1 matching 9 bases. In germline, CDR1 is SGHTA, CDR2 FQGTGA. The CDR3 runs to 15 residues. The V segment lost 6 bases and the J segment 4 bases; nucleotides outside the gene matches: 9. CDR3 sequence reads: CASSLTGGGSYGYTF. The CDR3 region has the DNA TGTGCCAGCAGTCTTACAGGGGGCGGGAGCTATGGCTACACCTTC.